The rows below give T cell receptor beta chains drawn from one sample of a study of control samples from healthy donors and cancer patients. Only in-frame clones appear in the TCRdb table, and some are missing; sequencing was by immunoSEQ multiplex PCR. The table includes about 100,000 clones, approximately 80% detected once. Sequenced material: blood. These receptors all stem from a young man in good health. Each CDR3 is given with its conserved first and last residue. D genes are given only for firm matches. Only part of the rows carry a size: once, few, many, or a class if the clone is expanded.

v_call	d_call	j_call	clone_size	cdr3_length	cdr3_aa	cdr3_nt
TRBV29-1	.	TRBJ2-5	.	12	CSVEGIKETQYF	TGCAGCGTTGAAGGCATCAAAGAGACCCAGTACTTC
TRBV19	.	TRBJ2-5	.	13	CASSMDGRETQYF	TGTGCCAGTAGTATGGACGGGAGAGAGACCCAGTACTTC
TRBV6-5	.	TRBJ2-7	.	12	CAGRLSSYEQYF	TGTGCCGGAAGACTCAGCTCCTACGAGCAGTACTTC
TRBV10-3	.	TRBJ1-1	.	12	CAISESNTEAFF	TGTGCCATCAGTGAGTCTAACACTGAAGCTTTCTTT
TRBV11-2	.	TRBJ1-1	.	14	CATEGGDMNTEAFF	TGTGCCACCGAGGGGGGGGACATGAACACTGAAGCTTTCTTT
TRBV21-1	.	TRBJ2-1	few	16	CASSKFPPVTYNEQFF	TGTGCCAGCAGCAAATTTCCGCCGGTGACATACAATGAGCAGTTCTTC
TRBV7-9	.	TRBJ2-7	.	16	CASSPRQPPSSYEQYF	TGTGCCAGCAGCCCAAGACAACCACCCTCTTCCTACGAGCAGTACTTC
TRBV15	.	TRBJ1-2	.	16	CATSRDLGIIEDGYTF	TGTGCCACCAGCAGAGATCTGGGAATAATCGAAGATGGCTACACCTTC
TRBV13	.	TRBJ1-2	.	16	CASSLLVVGNRDGYTF	TGTGCCAGCAGCTTATTGGTGGTCGGGAACAGGGATGGCTACACCTTC
TRBV4-1	.	TRBJ2-2	.	17	CASSQANPDYLTGELFF	TGCGCCAGCAGCCAAGCCAATCCGGACTACCTCACCGGGGAGCTGTTTTTT
TRBV5-1	.	TRBJ1-1	.	14	CASSKGQTNTEAFF	TGCGCCAGCAGCAAAGGACAGACGAACACTGAAGCTTTCTTT
TRBV6-6	.	TRBJ1-5	.	15	CASRRDSVSNQPQHF	TGTGCCAGCAGAAGAGACAGCGTTAGCAATCAGCCCCAGCATTTT
TRBV19	.	TRBJ2-7	few	15	CASSPGTAGFGEQYF	TGTGCCAGTAGTCCTGGAACCGCGGGTTTCGGCGAGCAGTACTTC
TRBV27	.	TRBJ1-5	.	10	CASGYQPQHF	TGTGCCAGCGGCTATCAGCCCCAGCATTTT
TRBV7-9	.	TRBJ1-1	.	14	CASSRTDSGTEAFF	TGTGCCAGCAGCCGGACTGACTCTGGCACTGAAGCTTTCTTT
TRBV3-1/TRBV3-2	TRBD1	TRBJ1-1	.	16	CASSQETGQGATEAFF	TGTGCCAGCAGCCAAGAAACCGGACAGGGGGCCACTGAAGCTTTCTTT
TRBV7-9	.	TRBJ1-1	once	15	CASSLRSSWNTEAFF	TGTGCCAGCAGCTTAAGATCATCCTGGAACACTGAAGCTTTCTTT
TRBV4-2	.	TRBJ1-2	.	16	CASSLDPGTYNEGYTF	TGTGCCAGCAGCCTAGACCCCGGGACCTACAACGAGGGCTACACCTTC
TRBV7-2	.	TRBJ1-1	.	15	CASRIRTARNTEAFF	TGTGCCAGCAGAATTCGGACGGCCCGGAACACTGAAGCTTTCTTT
TRBV11-2	TRBD2	TRBJ2-3	.	14	CASSLMRGTDTQYF	TGTGCCAGCAGCTTAATGCGGGGGACAGATACGCAGTATTTT
TRBV5-1	.	TRBJ1-1	.	15	CASSPWGPRNTEAFF	TGCGCCAGCAGCCCGTGGGGGCCAAGGAACACTGAAGCTTTCTTT
TRBV7-9	.	TRBJ1-1	.	14	CASSPQAANTEAFF	TGTGCCAGCAGCCCCCAAGCTGCGAACACTGAAGCTTTCTTT
TRBV29-1	.	TRBJ1-1	.	14	CSVEVWGLNTEAFF	TGCAGCGTTGAAGTATGGGGATTGAACACTGAAGCTTTCTTT
TRBV5-1	.	TRBJ2-7	.	17	CASSLVPTGAGPYEQYF	TGCGCCAGCAGCTTGGTCCCGACGGGGGCAGGGCCCTACGAGCAGTACTTC
TRBV29-1	TRBD1	TRBJ1-4	.	15	CSVEIRDRSNEKLFF	TGCAGCGTGGAGATCCGGGACAGGTCTAATGAAAAACTGTTTTTT
TRBV19	.	TRBJ1-1	.	12	CASNPGNTEAFF	TGTGCCAGTAATCCGGGGAACACTGAAGCTTTCTTT
TRBV5-1	.	TRBJ2-3	.	16	CASSSPVGPSTDTQYF	TGCGCCAGCAGCTCGCCCGTAGGGCCTAGCACAGATACGCAGTATTTT
TRBV5-1	TRBD2	TRBJ2-2	few	15	CASSVTSGVGGELFF	TGCGCCAGCAGCGTGACTAGCGGGGTTGGCGGGGAGCTGTTTTTT
TRBV7-9	.	TRBJ1-1	.	18	CASSPRPLGQQMNTEAFF	TGTGCCAGCAGCCCACGACCTCTGGGTCAGCAGATGAACACTGAAGCTTTCTTT
TRBV5-1	.	TRBJ1-6	.	14	CASSSGQNNSPLHF	TGCGCCAGCAGCTCCGGACAGAATAATTCACCCCTCCACTTT
TRBV5-1	.	TRBJ2-1	.	14	CASSLDRPDNEQFF	TGCGCCAGCAGCTTGGATCGGCCAGACAATGAGCAGTTCTTC
TRBV19	.	TRBJ2-1	.	11	CASSINNEQFF	TGTGCCAGTAGTATAAACAATGAGCAGTTCTTC
TRBV5-1	TRBD1	TRBJ1-1	few	13	CASSLGGQGEAFF	TGCGCCAGCAGCTTGGGGGGACAGGGCGAAGCTTTCTTT
TRBV9	TRBD2	TRBJ2-6	once	18	CASSNIAGVTSGANVLTF	TGTGCCAGCAGCAACATAGCGGGGGTTACCTCTGGGGCCAACGTCCTGACTTTC
TRBV5-1	TRBD1	TRBJ2-3	.	16	CASSPETGVLSDTQYF	TGCGCCAGCAGCCCCGAGACAGGGGTTTTGTCAGATACGCAGTATTTT
TRBV28	.	TRBJ2-2	.	16	CASSFQMAANTGELFF	TGTGCCAGCAGCTTCCAAATGGCCGCGAACACCGGGGAGCTGTTTTTT
TRBV5-5	TRBD1	TRBJ1-3	.	16	CASSSRQGGSGNTIYF	TGTGCCAGCAGCTCCCGACAGGGAGGATCTGGAAACACCATATATTTT
TRBV13	TRBD1	TRBJ1-3	.	15	CASSFDRDSGNTIYF	TGTGCCAGCAGCTTTGACAGGGACTCTGGAAACACCATATATTTT
TRBV19	.	TRBJ2-5	.	13	CATSGLTRETQYF	TGTGCCACCTCGGGACTGACCCGGGAGACCCAGTACTTC
TRBV7-9	.	TRBJ1-1	once	14	CASSLEVGVTEAFF	TGTGCCAGCAGCTTAGAGGTGGGGGTCACTGAAGCTTTCTTT
TRBV27	TRBD2	TRBJ2-3	.	14	CASSRRRGGDTQYF	TGTGCCAGCAGTCGTCGTCGGGGGGGAGATACGCAGTATTTT